This TCR beta chain is drawn from a study of blood T cell repertoires in COVID-19. The overall study: Whether acute or convalescent, the COVID-19 samples came from the United States, Italy and Spain.

The junction had 8 bases not matched to a gene; V was cut back by 10 bases and J by 9 bases. The CDR3 has 13 residues. Looked up from germline, CDR1 is KGHDR and CDR2 is SFDVKD. Clones were read by immunoSEQ multiplex PCR, and TCRdb kept only the in-frame ones, dropping some. The sample yields 200,000 to 300,000 clones, around 83% seen once. The chain combines TRBV24-1 with TRBJ1-6, with TRBD1 matching over 7 bases. The origin of this receptor is a woman aged 55-69 years with active or convalescent COVID-19. Sequenced material: peripheral blood. CDR3 sequence: CATTARGVSPLHF. CDR3 coding DNA: TGTGCCACGACTGCCAGGGGGGTTTCACCCCTCCACTTT.